Below are 23 T cell receptor beta chains sequenced from a single sample in a study of T cell repertoires in cytomegalovirus infection. These TCRs are of unknown antigen specificity. TCRdb used MiXCR to reprocess the reads, holding one entry per CDR3 protein. The repertoire holds hundreds of thousands of distinct CDR3 sequences, with 25% to 35% as singletons. Sequenced material: cultured PBMCs, taken from culture after CMV antigen stimulation. The receptor source for this set is a human donor in good health (CMV status not recorded). Some clones in this sample may be carry-over from other donors' samples.

This clonotype came up many times. CDR3 sequence reads: CASSPGRDQSQHF. CDR3 DNA sequence: TGTGCCAGCAGCCCTGGACGGGATCAATCCCAGCATTTT. The V gene is TRBV7-2, the J gene TRBJ1-5, with D unresolved. The ends were cut back, 5 bases at V and 11 bases at J, with 16 bases in the middle. This CDR3 has 13 residues. Germline assignment: CDR1 SGHTA and CDR2 FQGNSA.

The chain links TRBV12-3 or TRBV12-4 to TRBJ1-2; TRBD1 matches at 9 bases. CDR3 length: 12 residues. The V segment lost 4 bases and the J segment 8 bases; nucleotides outside the gene matches: 2. CDR3 sequence: CASSSQGAGYTF. The DNA for the CDR3 is TGTGCCAGCAGTTCACAGGGGGCAGGCTACACCTTC.

This clonotype was detected only a few times. V is TRBV5-6 and J is TRBJ1-1; TRBD1 is a possible D gene (6 bases). With 1 base removed from V and 6 bases from J, the gap between germline ends came to 16 bases. The germline gives CDR1 SGHDT, CDR2 YYEEEE. This CDR3 has 15 amino acids. The CDR3 bases are TGTGCCAGCAGCTTGAATCCAGGGGTTTCCGCTGAAGCTTTCTTT. Translating gives CASSLNPGVSAEAFF.

This sequence joins TRBV6-1 and TRBJ1-1; possible D gene TRBD1, 6 bases. The CDR3 sequence is 11 residues long. Trimming pared 8 bases from V and 8 bases from J, leaving 12 bases between. Germline V lookup: CDR1 MNHNS, CDR2 SASEGT. Here the CDR3 DNA reads TGTGCCAGCCTCAGGGGCGTGGAAGCTTTCTTT. Encoded protein: CASLRGVEAFF.

The chain couples TRBV7-2 to TRBJ2-7; 11 bases agree with TRBD2. Unmatched junction bases numbered 11, after V lost 5 bases and J lost 5 bases. Germline V gene data show CDR1 as SGHTA and CDR2 as FQGNSA. The CDR3 consists of 16 residues. The chain's CDR3 is CASSLKTSGMYHEQYF. The CDR3 DNA sequence: TGTGCCAGCAGCCTAAAGACTAGCGGGATGTATCACGAGCAGTACTTC.

This clonotype was counted at least ten times. The chain links TRBV28 to TRBJ2-5, with a weak D call TRBD2 (5 bases). There are 13 residues in the CDR3. CDR1 and CDR2 from the germline V gene are MDHEN and SYDVKM. Trimming stripped 6 bases from V and 5 bases from J, with 13 bases between. CDR3 in amino acids: CASSLGGSETQYF. CDR3 nucleotides: TGTGCCAGCAGCCTCGGAGGTTCGGAGACCCAGTACTTC.

This clonotype has at least ten counts. V and J are TRBV7-2 and TRBJ1-3; tentative D call: TRBD1 (5 bases). CDR1 SGHTA and CDR2 FQGNSA come from the germline V gene. V shed 2 bases and J shed 3 bases, with 14 bases lying between them. The CDR3 extends over 16 amino acids. CDR3: CASSLSFRDSGNTIYF. The DNA for the CDR3 is TGTGCCAGCAGCTTATCGTTCAGGGATAGTGGAAACACCATATATTTT.

This clonotype was counted only a few times. The chain combines TRBV7-2 with TRBJ2-3, with 7 bases identical to TRBD2. Germline lookup yields CDR1 SGHTA and CDR2 FQGNSA. The CDR3 is 16 amino acids. V gave up 5 bases and J gave up 1 base; unmatched junction bases: 9. The chain's CDR3 is CASSPRGLGGTDTQYF. CDR3 in DNA: TGTGCCAGCAGCCCCCGAGGACTAGGGGGCACAGATACGCAGTATTTT.

The chain employs TRBV7-9 and TRBJ2-3; a weak D match, TRBD1 (6 bases). The CDR3 covers 13 residues. Germline V lookup: CDR1 SEHNR, CDR2 FQNEAQ (reference sequence). V was cut by 5 bases and J by 5 bases, with 11 bases left in between. The CDR3: CASSVWGRDTQYF. The CDR3 DNA sequence: TGTGCCAGCAGCGTCTGGGGGCGAGATACGCAGTATTTT.

This rearrangement joins TRBV20-1 to TRBJ2-7; 10 nucleotides agree with TRBD1. V was pared by 6 bases and J by 3 bases, with 8 bases of the junction left unmatched. CDR1 is DFQATT and CDR2 is SNEGSKA in the germline V gene (reference sequence). The CDR3 totals 14 residues. CDR3 residues: CSADRDRGFYEQYF. The DNA for the CDR3 is TGCAGTGCGGACCGGGACAGGGGTTTCTACGAGCAGTACTTC.

This clonotype turned up a few times. The chain has TRBV28 and TRBJ2-2, with 10 bases aligning to TRBD2. Germline V lookup: CDR1 MDHEN, CDR2 SYDVKM. This CDR3 is 17 amino acids long. V shed 3 bases and J 4 bases; nucleotides not matched to a gene: 8. This CDR3 is CASSFTSGRATTGELFF. DNA of the CDR3: TGTGCCAGCAGTTTCACCAGCGGGAGGGCCACCACCGGGGAGCTGTTTTTT.

At least ten counts were recorded for this clonotype. The chain has TRBV6-1 and TRBJ2-3; D is perhaps TRBD2 (5 bases). Germline V gives CDR1 MNHNS, CDR2 SASEGT. This CDR3 is 15 amino acids long. V dropped 11 bases and J dropped 0 bases, with 18 bases sitting between them. CDR3 coding DNA: TGTGCCGCCTCGAGTTACGGGATGAGCACAGATACGCAGTATTTT. Amino acids: CAASSYGMSTDTQYF.

This clonotype was counted only a few times. CDR3 sequence: CASSGIARSGNTIYF. CDR3 coding DNA: TGTGCCAGCAGCGGGATCGCCAGGTCGGGAAACACCATATATTTT. The rearrangement links TRBV7-4 to TRBJ1-3; unclear D gene. V shed 5 bases and J shed 4 bases, with 15 bases lying between them. Germline lookup yields CDR1 SGHVT and CDR2 SQSDAQ. This CDR3 is built from 15 residues.

This clonotype was counted at least ten times. The V and J genes are TRBV7-8 and TRBJ2-5, with D unclear. This CDR3 is built from 14 residues. Germline loops: CDR1 SGHVS, CDR2 FQNEAQ. The V and J ends lost 6 bases and 5 bases respectively, with 16 bases between them. In DNA, the CDR3 is TGTGCCAGCAGAAGAGTAGGCCCCCTCGAGACCCAGTACTTC. Translated, it gives CASRRVGPLETQYF.

V gene TRBV20-1 combines with J gene TRBJ2-1; D remains ambiguous. Germline V lookup: CDR1 DFQATT, CDR2 SNEGSKA (reference sequence). The CDR3 sequence is 10 residues long. The V end was cut by 6 bases, the J end by 8 bases, with 8 bases between. The CDR3 coding sequence is TGCAGTGCGGTTCGGGATGAGCAGTTCTTC. Its protein product is CSAVRDEQFF.

This sequence joins TRBV29-1 and TRBJ2-4, with TRBD1 matching over 8 bases. V lost 4 bases and J lost 7; bases outside the gene matches: 12. This CDR3 has 15 amino acids. Germline V CDR1 and CDR2: SQVTM, ANQGSEA. The CDR3 spells CSVAERQGLGNIQYF. The CDR3 DNA reads as TGCAGCGTTGCAGAACGACAGGGGTTGGGGAACATTCAGTACTTC. Combining the CDR3 with reference TRBV29-1 and TRBJ2-4 gives the whole variable domain SAVISQKPSRDICQRGTSLTIQCQVDSQVTMMFWYRQQPGQSLTLIATANQGSEATYESGFVIDKFPISRPNLTFSTLTVSNMSPEDSSIYLCSVAERQGLGNIQYFGAGTRLSVL.

The chain combines TRBV24-1 with TRBJ2-2; the D gene is possibly TRBD2 (6 bases). Trimming stripped 5 bases from V and 2 bases from J, with 20 bases between. This CDR3 region has 18 residues. Germline loops: CDR1 KGHDR, CDR2 SFDVKD. The CDR3 loop is CATSGRNAGTDNTGELFF. CDR3 nucleotide sequence: TGTGCCACCAGTGGTCGTAACGCCGGGACTGATAACACCGGGGAGCTGTTTTTT.

The V and J genes are TRBV19 and TRBJ2-1, with 7 positions matching TRBD2. The CDR3 runs to 14 residues. V lost 6 bases and J lost 3; bases outside the gene matches: 5. Germline-derived CDR1 and CDR2 are LNHDA and SQIVND (reference sequence). CDR3 sequence reads: CASRAAGDYNEQFF. The CDR3 region has the DNA TGTGCCAGTAGAGCGGCGGGAGACTACAATGAGCAGTTCTTC.

The V gene is TRBV2, the J gene TRBJ2-1, with a weak D call TRBD2 (5 bases). The CDR3 has 15 residues. The germline V and J ends were trimmed by 8 bases and 3 bases, with 17 bases remaining between them. The V gene's germline CDR1 is SNHLY and CDR2 FYNNEI. The CDR3 sequence is CASQTTRTFYNEQFF. The CDR3 nucleotides read TGTGCCAGCCAGACGACCAGGACTTTCTACAATGAGCAGTTCTTC.

This clonotype was counted between two and nine times. This chain uses TRBV7-3 with TRBJ2-3; possibly TRBD2 for D (6 bases). Per germline, CDR1 SGHTA and CDR2 FQGTGA. The CDR3 has 17 residues. V was shortened by 1 base and J by 1 base, with 15 bases between the two germline ends. CDR3 sequence reads: CASSLRPPSARTDTQYF. The CDR3 nucleotides read TGTGCCAGCAGCTTAAGACCCCCTAGCGCACGCACAGATACGCAGTATTTT.

This chain connects TRBV7-9 to TRBJ2-7, with TRBD2 identical over 9 bases. The CDR3 has 14 amino acids. V lost 3 bases, J lost 6 bases, and 6 bases stayed unmatched. Germline CDR1 is SEHNR and CDR2 is FQNEAQ (reference sequence). The CDR3 loop is CASSFSLAGTEQYF. CDR3 coding DNA: TGTGCCAGCAGCTTTTCTCTAGCGGGAACCGAGCAGTACTTC.

This clonotype was seen a few times. The DNA is omitted, as the CDR3 cannot be located on it reliably, and the CDR3 follows TCRdb's listing. This chain links TRBV27 with TRBJ2-5. Germline-derived CDR1 and CDR2 are MNHEY and SMNVEV (reference sequence). The CDR3 extends over 16 residues, inclusive of both ends. The CDR3 here is CASSLTIGSSSETQYF.

This clonotype was seen a few times. This sequence joins TRBV12-3 or TRBV12-4 and TRBJ2-7, with 9 bases fitting TRBD1. V shed 1 base and J 3 bases; nucleotides not matched to a gene: 7. The CDR3 has 16 residues. CDR3 sequence reads: CASSLGGTGSVYEQYF. DNA for the CDR3: TGTGCCAGCAGTTTAGGGGGGACAGGGTCTGTCTACGAGCAGTACTTC.